These 29 T cell receptor beta chains came from one sample sequenced in a study of CD8+ T cells in alopecia areata. Treatment denoted: oral pan-JAK inhibitor, 5-10 mg twice daily. Extraction and reverse transcription of RNA yielded cDNA as the sequencing template. This table comes from immunoSEQ multiplex PCR, and its TCRdb copy is limited to in-frame clones, with some not included. The table lists under 130,000 clones, around 86% of them singletons. Here the sequenced sample was CD8+ T cells sorted from blood, taken at approximately week 34, from a patient treated with tofacitinib. Source of these receptors: a human donor with alopecia areata.

The chain uses TRBV7-9 and TRBJ2-7; D gene unclear. V dropped 1 base and J dropped 6 bases, with 13 bases sitting between them. Germline V gene data show CDR1 as SEHNR and CDR2 as FQNEAQ (reference sequence). This CDR3 has 14 amino acids. This chain's CDR3 is CASSLEASFVEQYF. The CDR3 DNA sequence: TGTGCCAGCAGCTTAGAGGCCAGCTTCGTCGAGCAGTACTTC.

This clone was counted between two and nine times. Other DNA sequences within the sample encode an identical CDR3. Here the CDR3 DNA reads TGTGCCAGCAGTGATGGGTCCTCCTACAATGAGCAGTTCTTC. Translating it yields CASSDGSSYNEQFF. The chain couples TRBV2 to TRBJ2-1; D is uncertain. Germline-derived CDR1 and CDR2 are SNHLY and FYNNEI. Trimming removed 3 bases at V and 0 bases at J, with 6 bases between. The CDR3 length is 14 residues.

The chain recombines TRBV7-2 with TRBJ2-2; TRBD2 agrees at 12 bases. V dropped 5 bases and J dropped 5; count of bases not matched to a gene: 3. The CDR3 runs to 15 residues. The germline V gene encodes CDR1 SGHTA and CDR2 FQGNSA. CDR3 bases: TGTGCCAGCAGCCCACTAGCGGGAGGTACCGGGGAGCTGTTTTTT. This gives the protein CASSPLAGGTGELFF.

The chain is built from TRBV14 and TRBJ2-1; TRBD1 matches at 7 bases. V was pared by 4 bases and J by 12 bases, with 3 bases of the junction left unmatched. Germline CDR1 and CDR2: SGHDN and FVKESK. The CDR3 has 11 residues. Here the CDR3 DNA reads TGTGCCAGCAGCCCGGGGACAGTGCAGTTCTTC. This codes for CASSPGTVQFF.

The rearrangement uses TRBV6-6 and TRBJ2-7, with 9 positions matching TRBD1. The V and J ends lost 7 bases and 4 bases, in that order; junction bases with no gene match: 8. Germline CDR1 MNHNY, CDR2 SVGAGI (reference sequence). The CDR3 is made up of 14 amino acids. CDR3 nucleotide sequence: TGTGCCAGCACCGCCGGGACAGGGACGTACGAGCAGTACTTC. This codes for CASTAGTGTYEQYF.

V is TRBV4-1 and J is TRBJ2-7; perhaps TRBD2 as D (6 bases). The CDR3 runs to 16 residues. V lost 0 bases to trimming and J lost 2 bases, with 14 bases between them. The germline V gene encodes CDR1 MGHRA and CDR2 YSYEKL. The DNA for the CDR3 is TGCGCCAGCAGCCAAGAGGGTGGGACTGTTACCTACGAGCAGTACTTC. Translating it yields CASSQEGGTVTYEQYF.

J is TRBJ2-1 and V is TRBV30; 8 bases map to TRBD2. The CDR3 length is 12 residues. The germline CDR1 and CDR2 sequences are GTSNPN and SVGIG (reference sequence). V trimming: 6 bases; J trimming: 7 bases; junction bases outside the gene matches: 5. CDR3 sequence (DNA): TGTGCCTGTAGCGGGGCGAGAAATGAGCAGTTCTTC. It specifies CACSGARNEQFF.

This clone was seen only a few times. The chain uses TRBV6-6 and TRBJ2-7; D unclear. The CDR3 length is 15 residues. Germline V gene lookup returns CDR1 MNHNY and CDR2 SVGAGI (reference sequence). V lost 7 bases to trimming and J lost 5 bases, with 21 bases between them. The CDR3 loop reads CASTTTRDLDHEQYF. CDR3 bases: TGTGCCAGCACCACGACTCGAGACCTCGACCACGAGCAGTACTTC.

The V and J genes are TRBV2 and TRBJ2-7, with TRBD1 matching 7 bases. The CDR3 totals 11 residues. Germline V CDR1 and CDR2: SNHLY, FYNNEI. After removal of 11 bases from V and 5 bases from J, the junction contained 6 bases not matched to a gene. CDR3 region: CAVQGGNEQYF. CDR3 nucleotide sequence: TGTGCCGTTCAAGGGGGCAACGAGCAGTACTTC.

V and J are TRBV19 and TRBJ2-4, with D maybe TRBD1 (5 bases). The CDR3 extends over 15 amino acids. Trimming removed 4 bases from V and 5 bases from J, with 15 bases in between. Germline V gene sequence: CDR1 LNHDA, CDR2 SQIVND (reference sequence). Here the CDR3 DNA reads TGTGCCAGTAGTAATCCAGGGCCTTCGGAAAACATTCAGTACTTC. Its protein is CASSNPGPSENIQYF.

This clone was counted between two and nine times. The rearrangement joins TRBV27 to TRBJ2-1; tentative D call: TRBD2 (6 bases). Germline loops: CDR1 MNHEY, CDR2 SMNVEV (reference sequence). V was pared by 7 bases and J by 9 bases, with 13 bases between. The CDR3 sequence is 12 residues long. The CDR3 DNA reads TGTGCCAGCATCGGGAGCGGGTTTGAGCAGTTCTTC. It translates to CASIGSGFEQFF.

This clone was counted once. J is TRBJ2-7 and V is TRBV5-1, with 7 bases that match TRBD1. V shed 4 bases and J 2 bases; nucleotides not matched to a gene: 3. Germline V CDR1 and CDR2: SGHRS, YFSETQ. The CDR3 sequence is 13 residues long. In DNA form, the CDR3 reads TGCGCCAGCAGCGGGGACAGAGCCTACGAGCAGTACTTC. It codes for CASSGDRAYEQYF. Complete variable domain (other parts from reference TRBV5-1 and TRBJ2-7): KAGVTQTPRYLIKTRGQQVTLSCSPISGHRSVSWYQQTPGQGLQFLFEYFSETQRNKGNFPGRFSGRQFSNSRSEMNVSTLELGDSALYLCASSGDRAYEQYFGPGTRLTVT.

The rearrangement uses TRBV6-1 and TRBJ2-3; possible D gene TRBD1, 5 bases. CDR1 is MNHNS and CDR2 is SASEGT in the germline V gene. V gave up 8 bases and J gave up 0 bases, with 12 bases separating them. The CDR3 has 14 amino acids. CDR3 sequence: CASQQVSSTDTQYF. The CDR3 nucleotides read TGTGCCAGCCAACAGGTCTCTAGCACAGATACGCAGTATTTT.

The V and J genes are TRBV5-1 and TRBJ2-3, with 7 bases fitting TRBD1. This CDR3 region has 16 residues. Trimming removed 0 bases from V and 2 bases from J; junction bases left unmatched: 6. CDR1 and CDR2 from the germline V gene are SGHRS and YFSETQ. Here the CDR3 DNA reads TGCGCCAGCAGCTTGGGGCCGGGGACAGACACAGATACGCAGTATTTT. Translated, it gives CASSLGPGTDTDTQYF. The whole variable domain, remainder taken from reference TRBV5-1 and TRBJ2-3, is KAGVTQTPRYLIKTRGQQVTLSCSPISGHRSVSWYQQTPGQGLQFLFEYFSETQRNKGNFPGRFSGRQFSNSRSEMNVSTLELGDSALYLCASSLGPGTDTDTQYFGPGTRLTVL.

This clone was seen a single time. The chain carries TRBV27 and TRBJ2-7; 7 bases are a match to TRBD1. The germline gives CDR1 MNHEY, CDR2 SMNVEV (reference sequence). The junction had 2 bases not matched to a gene; V was cut back by 5 bases and J by 7 bases. There are 11 residues in the CDR3. This chain's CDR3 is CASSTGQEQYF. The DNA for the CDR3 is TGTGCCAGCAGTACGGGACAGGAGCAGTACTTC.

Regarding this clone: At one end, the junction sequence differs from germline, possibly due to a read error. This chain joins TRBV6-1 and TRBJ2-1, with unresolved D. From germline, CDR1 is MNHNS and CDR2 SASEGT. This CDR3 comprises 10 residues. As DNA, the CDR3 is TGTGCCATCAGTTACAATGAGCAGTTCTTC. Protein: CAISYNEQFF.

The chain has TRBV5-5 and TRBJ2-3; D not resolved. Trimming shortened V by 4 bases and J by 2 bases, and 11 bases separated the two germline ends. Germline assignment: CDR1 SGHKS and CDR2 YYEKEE (reference sequence). The CDR3 is made up of 14 amino acids. The CDR3 nucleotides are TGTGCCAGCAGCCATTCTAGGTTCACAGATACGCAGTATTTT. It translates to CASSHSRFTDTQYF. Full variable domain (outside the CDR3, taken from reference TRBV5-5 and TRBJ2-3): DAGVTQSPTHLIKTRGQQVTLRCSPISGHKSVSWYQQVLGQGPQFIFQYYEKEERGRGNFPDRFSARQFPNYSSELNVNALLLGDSALYLCASSHSRFTDTQYFGPGTRLTVL.

The table lists this clone with a count of one. The CDR3 nucleotides are TGTGCCAGAAAGGGACAGAGACTTGAAGCTTTCTTT. It yields the protein CARKGQRLEAFF. The genes are TRBV2 and TRBJ1-1, with 7 bases aligning to TRBD1. V was clipped by 9 bases and J by 7 bases; unmatched bases: 8. The CDR3 runs 12 residues. CDR1 is SNHLY, CDR2 FYNNEI, per germline.

The DNA of the CDR3 is TGTGCCAGCAGCCTGCGACTAGCGGGAGGGCCTGGGGAGACCCAGTACTTC. Its protein product is CASSLRLAGGPGETQYF. The chain is built from TRBV7-2 and TRBJ2-5, with TRBD2 matching 14 bases. After removal of 5 bases from V and 5 bases from J, the junction contained 10 bases not matched to a gene. This CDR3 has 17 amino acids. Germline-derived CDR1 and CDR2 are SGHTA and FQGNSA.

The chain couples TRBV5-4 to TRBJ2-3; TRBD2 agrees at 9 bases. V lost 0 bases and J lost 6; bases outside the gene matches: 8. The CDR3 is 16 residues long. Germline assignment: CDR1 SGHNT and CDR2 YYREEE (reference sequence). The CDR3: CASSLVPAGGGDTQYF. The CDR3 region has the DNA TGTGCCAGCAGCTTGGTTCCAGCGGGAGGTGGGGATACGCAGTATTTT.

The V and J genes are TRBV5-4 and TRBJ2-1; 7 bases fit TRBD2. Germline-derived CDR1 and CDR2 are SGHNT and YYREEE (reference sequence). Trimming took 6 bases from V and 3 from J; bases not matched to a gene: 9. The CDR3 loop spans 15 amino acids. CDR3 sequence reads: CASNDAGVDYNEQFF. The CDR3 nucleotides read TGTGCCAGCAATGACGCGGGAGTTGACTACAATGAGCAGTTCTTC.

This clone occurred a few times. V is TRBV2 and J is TRBJ1-5, with TRBD1 identical over 9 bases. CDR3 length equals 14 residues. V lost 8 bases to trimming and J lost 1 base; unmatched junction nucleotides: 3. Per the germline V gene, CDR1 is SNHLY and CDR2 is FYNNEI. CDR3 protein: CASGQGSSNQPQHF. As DNA, the CDR3 is TGTGCCAGCGGACAGGGGAGCAGCAATCAGCCCCAGCATTTT.

The V and J genes are TRBV2 and TRBJ2-1; D not resolved. V lost 6 bases, J lost 0 bases, and 6 bases lay in between. CDR3 size: 13 residues. In germline, CDR1 is SNHLY, CDR2 FYNNEI. This CDR3 is CASSDSSYNEQFF. In DNA, the CDR3 is TGTGCCAGCAGCGATAGCTCCTACAATGAGCAGTTCTTC.

The V gene is TRBV29-1, the J gene TRBJ2-1; TRBD2 aligns across 12 bases. From germline, CDR1 is SQVTM and CDR2 ANQGSEA. This CDR3 comprises 14 residues. With V trimmed by 5 bases and J by 10 bases, 9 bases remained unmatched. The CDR3: CSVLAGGLVGEQFF. In DNA, the CDR3 is TGCAGCGTTCTAGCGGGAGGGCTCGTAGGCGAGCAGTTCTTC.

V gene TRBV5-1 combines with J gene TRBJ2-3, with 9 bases matching TRBD2. Germline V gene lookup returns CDR1 SGHRS and CDR2 YFSETQ. The CDR3 has 16 residues. Germline trimming cut 4 bases from V and 4 bases from J; bases unmatched to any gene: 10. DNA for the CDR3: TGCGCCAGCAGCCCCTTGATGGCGGGAGGGGCAGATACGCAGTATTTT. It translates to CASSPLMAGGADTQYF.

This chain joins TRBV5-4 and TRBJ2-7; D call uncertain. V was cut by 9 bases and J by 1 base, with 8 bases left in between. The CDR3 extends over 11 amino acids. Germline CDR1 and CDR2: SGHNT and YYREEE (reference sequence). The CDR3 here is CATVHSYEQYF. CDR3 DNA: TGTGCCACCGTCCATTCCTACGAGCAGTACTTC.

The chain employs TRBV19 and TRBJ2-7; 8 nucleotides align to TRBD1. The trim removed 7 bases at V and 0 bases at J, leaving 5 bases unmatched. This CDR3 comprises 14 residues. Looked up from germline, CDR1 is LNHDA and CDR2 is SQIVND (reference sequence). The CDR3 loop reads CASTRDRSSYEQYF. DNA for the CDR3: TGTGCCAGTACCCGGGACAGGAGCTCCTACGAGCAGTACTTC.

This chain links TRBV5-6 with TRBJ1-1; TRBD1 matches at 7 bases. Germline V gives CDR1 SGHDT, CDR2 YYEEEE. This CDR3 region has 16 residues. The J segment lost 3 bases and the V segment lost 3 bases, leaving 11 bases of the junction unmatched. CDR3 sequence: CASSYLLQGGHTEAFF. DNA of the CDR3: TGTGCCAGCAGCTATCTTCTCCAGGGGGGGCACACTGAAGCTTTCTTT. Complete variable domain (other parts from reference TRBV5-6 and TRBJ1-1): DAGVTQSPTHLIKTRGQQVTLRCSPKSGHDTVSWYQQALGQGPQFIFQYYEEEERQRGNFPDRFSGHQFPNYSSELNVNALLLGDSALYLCASSYLLQGGHTEAFFGQGTRLTVV.

This chain uses TRBV18 with TRBJ1-5; 8 nucleotides line up with TRBD1. Germline CDR1 reads KGHSH; CDR2 reads LQKENI. Trimming removed 3 bases from V and 4 bases from J; junction bases left unmatched: 2. The CDR3 spans 14 residues. Here the CDR3 DNA reads TGTGCCAGCTCACCTCGACAGGGGAATCAGCCCCAGCATTTT. As protein: CASSPRQGNQPQHF. The variable domain in full, completed from reference TRBV18 and TRBJ1-5, reads NAGVMQNPRHLVRRRGQEARLRCSPMKGHSHVYWYRQLPEEGLKFMVYLQKENIIDESGMPKERFSAEFPKEGPSILRIQQVVRGDSAAYFCASSPRQGNQPQHFGDGTRLSIL.